The T cell receptor beta chain described here comes from a study of vaccination effects on CD4 cells after COVID-19. Overall study results and limits: Among infection- and vaccine-induced clones, marked clonal contraction occurred late after vaccination.

Generated by immunoSEQ multiplex PCR, the TCRdb table keeps only in-frame clones and is missing some. The sample has approximately 58,000 clones, 65% to 80% seen once. Remarks on this clone: No antigen is known for it.

Following culture for around 9 days, CD4+ T cells were isolated. This receptor was obtained from a human donor who received a COVID-19 vaccine. The material sequenced was CD4+ T cells from PBMCs cultured without peptide, taken before COVID-19 vaccination.

The CDR3 here is CASSSPGQPNTEAFF. The CDR3 nucleotides are TGTGCCAGTAGTTCGCCGGGACAGCCGAACACTGAAGCTTTCTTT. The chain combines TRBV19 with TRBJ1-1; 7 bases match TRBD1. Germline-derived CDR1 and CDR2 are LNHDA and SQIVND (reference sequence). CDR3 length: 15 residues. Trimming at V came to 5 bases and at J to 1 base, leaving 7 bases not matched to a gene.